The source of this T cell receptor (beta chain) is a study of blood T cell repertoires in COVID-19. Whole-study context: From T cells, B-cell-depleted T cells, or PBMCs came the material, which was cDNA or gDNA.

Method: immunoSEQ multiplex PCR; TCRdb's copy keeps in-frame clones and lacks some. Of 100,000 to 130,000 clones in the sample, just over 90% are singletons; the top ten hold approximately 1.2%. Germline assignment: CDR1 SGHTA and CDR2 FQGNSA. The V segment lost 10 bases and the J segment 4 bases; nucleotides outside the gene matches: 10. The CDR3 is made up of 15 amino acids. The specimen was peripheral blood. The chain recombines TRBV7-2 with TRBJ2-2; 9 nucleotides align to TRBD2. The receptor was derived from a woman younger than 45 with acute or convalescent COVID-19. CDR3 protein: CATHGGGAGTGELFF. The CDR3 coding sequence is TGTGCCACCCACGGCGGGGGGGCGGGCACCGGGGAGCTGTTTTTT. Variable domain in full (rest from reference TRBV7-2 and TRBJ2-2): GAGVSQSPSNKVTEKGKDVELRCDPISGHTALYWYRQSLGQGLEFLIYFQGNSAPDKSGLPSDRFSAERTGGSVSTLTIQRTQQEDSAVYLCATHGGGAGTGELFFGEGSRLTVL.